This T cell receptor beta chain comes out of a study of tumor and adjacent non-tumor tissue in lung cancer. Three rounds of nested PCR, following a modified ARM-PCR protocol, produced the TCRbeta library. TCRdb used MiXCR to reprocess the multiplex PCR reads, holding one entry per CDR3 protein. The sample carries about 110,000 distinct CDR3 sequences, 75% recorded once. RNA was extracted from bulk tissue without any cell sorting. This CDR3 is built from 14 residues. V trimming: 2 bases; J trimming: 7 bases; junction bases outside the gene matches: 6. Germline V CDR1 and CDR2: SGHAT, FQNNGV. The V and J genes are TRBV11-2 and TRBJ2-5; 8 nucleotides line up with TRBD2. The TCR sequence derives from a woman aged 60-75 years with non-small cell lung cancer. The material sequenced was lung tumor tissue. CDR3 residues: CASSLMTSATTQYF. In DNA form, the CDR3 reads TGTGCCAGCAGCTTAATGACTAGCGCGACGACCCAGTACTTC.